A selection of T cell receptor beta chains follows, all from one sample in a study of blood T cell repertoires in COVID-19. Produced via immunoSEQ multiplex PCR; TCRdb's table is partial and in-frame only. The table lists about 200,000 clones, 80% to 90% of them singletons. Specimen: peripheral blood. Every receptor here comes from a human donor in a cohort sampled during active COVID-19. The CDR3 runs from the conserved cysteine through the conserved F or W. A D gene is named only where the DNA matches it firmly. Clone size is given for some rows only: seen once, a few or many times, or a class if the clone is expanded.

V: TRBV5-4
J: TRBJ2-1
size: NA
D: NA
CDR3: CASSRQGTNSYNEQFF
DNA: TGTGCCAGCAGTCGGCAGGGTACCAACTCCTACAATGAGCAGTTCTTC

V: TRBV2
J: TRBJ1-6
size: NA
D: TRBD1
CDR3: CASRSRRDRVNSPLHF
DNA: TGTGCCAGCAGAAGCCGCCGGGACAGGGTGAATTCACCCCTCCACTTT

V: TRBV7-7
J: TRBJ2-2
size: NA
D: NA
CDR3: CASSLGRLVNTGELFF
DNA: TGTGCCAGCAGCTTAGGTAGACTAGTAAACACCGGGGAGCTGTTTTTT

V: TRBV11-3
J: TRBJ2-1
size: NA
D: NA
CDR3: CASSLVLINEQFF
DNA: TGTGCCAGCAGCTTAGTCCTTATCAATGAGCAGTTCTTC

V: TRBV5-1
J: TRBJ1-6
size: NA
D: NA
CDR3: CASSSLPGRGLYSPLHF
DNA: TGCGCCAGCAGCTCGCTCCCAGGGAGGGGCTTATATTCACCCCTCCACTTT

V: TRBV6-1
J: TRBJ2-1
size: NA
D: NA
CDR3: CASSDTWRTGANEQFF
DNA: TGTGCCAGCAGTGATACCTGGCGGACGGGAGCTAATGAGCAGTTCTTC

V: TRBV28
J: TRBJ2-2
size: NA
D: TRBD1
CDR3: CASNPGQGNTGELFF
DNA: TGTGCCAGCAATCCGGGACAGGGAAACACCGGGGAGCTGTTTTTT

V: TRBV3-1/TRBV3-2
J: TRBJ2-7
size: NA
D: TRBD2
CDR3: CASSQKAPGVAGTDEQYF
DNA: TGTGCCAGCAGCCAAAAAGCCCCCGGAGTAGCGGGAACGGACGAGCAGTACTTC

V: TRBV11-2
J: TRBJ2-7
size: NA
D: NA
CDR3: CASSPDMAVSYEQYF
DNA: TGTGCCAGCAGTCCTGACATGGCCGTCTCCTACGAGCAGTACTTC

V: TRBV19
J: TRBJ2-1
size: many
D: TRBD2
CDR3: CASSSVAGSSYNEQFF
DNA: TGTGCCAGTAGTTCCGTAGCGGGAAGCTCCTACAATGAGCAGTTCTTC

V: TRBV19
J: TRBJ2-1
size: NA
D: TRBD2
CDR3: CASSIGGSLAGLPSSYNEQFF
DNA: TGTGCCAGTAGTATAGGGGGTTCACTAGCGGGGCTCCCCAGCTCCTACAATGAGCAGTTCTTC

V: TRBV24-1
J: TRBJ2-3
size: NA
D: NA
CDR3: CATSVVPGRGYTDTQYF
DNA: TGTGCCACCAGTGTCGTACCCGGACGGGGATACACAGATACGCAGTATTTT

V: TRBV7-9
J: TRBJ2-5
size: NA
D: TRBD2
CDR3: CASSLLGQQGAGGPETQYF
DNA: TGTGCCAGCAGCTTATTGGGGCAACAAGGAGCGGGAGGTCCAGAGACCCAGTACTTC

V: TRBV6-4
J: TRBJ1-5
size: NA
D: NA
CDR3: CASRLKFGGTPQHF
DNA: TGTGCCAGCAGATTAAAGTTTGGAGGGACGCCCCAGCATTTT

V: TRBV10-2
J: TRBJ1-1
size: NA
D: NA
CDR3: CASSRPGGTEAFF
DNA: TGCGCCAGCAGCCGCCCCGGGGGCACTGAAGCTTTCTTT

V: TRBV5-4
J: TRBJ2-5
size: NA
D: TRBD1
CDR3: CASSSGQAQETQYF
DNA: TGTGCCAGCAGTTCAGGACAGGCCCAAGAGACCCAGTACTTC

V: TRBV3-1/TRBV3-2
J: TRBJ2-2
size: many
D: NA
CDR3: CASKTRGGNTGELFF
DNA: TGTGCCAGCAAAACCAGGGGCGGGAACACCGGGGAGCTGTTTTTT

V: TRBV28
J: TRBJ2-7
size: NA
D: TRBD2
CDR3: CASSPAGLASHEQYF
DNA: TGTGCCAGCAGTCCAGCGGGACTAGCTTCCCACGAGCAGTACTTC

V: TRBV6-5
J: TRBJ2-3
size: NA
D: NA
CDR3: CASIFKSTDTQYF
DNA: TGTGCCAGCATCTTTAAAAGCACAGATACGCAGTATTTT

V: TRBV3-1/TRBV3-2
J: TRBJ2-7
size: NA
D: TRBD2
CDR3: CASSQGLAAPFEQYF
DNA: TGTGCCAGCAGCCAAGGACTAGCGGCTCCTTTCGAGCAGTACTTC

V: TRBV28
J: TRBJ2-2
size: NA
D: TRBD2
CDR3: CAGTSPNTGELFF
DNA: TGTGCCGGGACTAGCCCGAACACCGGGGAGCTGTTTTTT

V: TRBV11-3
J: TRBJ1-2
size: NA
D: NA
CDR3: CASSSPDFVGGYTF
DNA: TGTGCCAGCAGCTCACCGGACTTTGTGGGTGGCTACACCTTC

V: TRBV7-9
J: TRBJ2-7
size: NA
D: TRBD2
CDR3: CASSLRLSGIYEQYF
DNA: TGTGCCAGCAGCTTAAGGTTAAGCGGGATCTACGAGCAGTACTTC

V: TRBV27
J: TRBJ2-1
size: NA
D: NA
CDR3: CASTLGGLSHGEQFF
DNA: TGTGCCAGCACTCTGGGGGGATTGTCTCATGGCGAGCAGTTCTTC

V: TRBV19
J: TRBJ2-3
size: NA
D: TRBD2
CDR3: CASSPSRIAGGGDTQYF
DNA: TGTGCCAGTAGTCCTTCGCGAATAGCGGGAGGCGGAGATACGCAGTATTTT

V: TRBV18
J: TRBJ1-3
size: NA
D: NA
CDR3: CASSAGGRTSGNTIYF
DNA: TGTGCCAGCTCAGCGGGGGGTCGAACCTCTGGAAACACCATATATTTT

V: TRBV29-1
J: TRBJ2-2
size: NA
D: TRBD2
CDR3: CSVAGLAAGELFF
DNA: TGCAGCGTTGCTGGACTAGCGGCCGGGGAGCTGTTTTTT

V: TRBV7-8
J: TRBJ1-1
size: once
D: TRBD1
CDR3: CASSSPQGSEAFF
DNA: TGTGCCAGCAGCTCTCCACAGGGGAGTGAAGCTTTCTTT

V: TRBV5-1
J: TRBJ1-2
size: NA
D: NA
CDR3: CASSSPYGGYTF
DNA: TGCGCCAGCAGCTCCCCATACGGGGGCTACACCTTC

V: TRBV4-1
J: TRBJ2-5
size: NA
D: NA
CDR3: CASSQGGLSQETQYF
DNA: TGCGCCAGCAGCCAAGGGGGACTTAGTCAAGAGACCCAGTACTTC

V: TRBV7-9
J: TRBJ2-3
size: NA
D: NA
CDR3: CASSFRPPAADTQYF
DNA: TGTGCCAGCAGCTTTCGACCCCCCGCGGCAGATACGCAGTATTTT

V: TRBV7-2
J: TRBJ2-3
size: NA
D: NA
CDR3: CASSREGRELDTQYF
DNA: TGTGCCAGCAGCCGCGAAGGACGGGAGTTGGATACGCAGTATTTT

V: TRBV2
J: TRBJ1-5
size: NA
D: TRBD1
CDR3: CASSGQGIISPQHF
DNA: TGTGCCAGCAGCGGACAGGGAATAATCTCCCCCCAGCATTTT

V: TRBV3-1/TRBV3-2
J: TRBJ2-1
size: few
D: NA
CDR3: CASSQGLGDYNEQFF
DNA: TGTGCCAGCAGCCAAGGACTAGGAGATTACAATGAGCAGTTCTTC

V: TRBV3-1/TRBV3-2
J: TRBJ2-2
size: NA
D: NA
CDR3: CASSLYSNTGELFF
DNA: TGTGCCAGCAGCCTCTACTCGAACACCGGGGAGCTGTTTTTT

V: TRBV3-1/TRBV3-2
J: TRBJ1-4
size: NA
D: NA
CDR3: CASSLAGTENEKLFF
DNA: TGTGCCAGCAGCCTCGCGGGCACGGAGAATGAAAAACTGTTTTTT

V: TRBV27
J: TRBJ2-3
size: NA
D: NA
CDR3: CASSLFRGLVDTQYF
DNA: TGTGCCAGCAGTTTATTTCGAGGGTTGGTGGATACGCAGTATTTT